The sequence of this TCR beta chain was determined in a study of CD8 T cells in ankylosing spondylitis. Study outcomes and limitations: Made up of roughly 8 highly homologous variants, a TCR beta motif appeared characteristic of ankylosing spondylitis blood.

This clonotype is a singleton in its sample. Its antigen is as yet unknown. V dropped 4 bases and J dropped 5 bases, with 12 bases sitting between them. Germline CDR1 is SGHRS and CDR2 is YFSETQ. CDR3 length equals 13 residues. A single record per CDR3 protein comes from TCRdb applying MiXCR to the 5' RACE reads. The table shows around 90,000 distinct CDR3 sequences, with around 25% occurring only once. The sequenced sample was blood, either unsorted or a sorted T cell fraction (not recorded which). The rearrangement joins TRBV5-1 to TRBJ2-5; the D gene is possibly TRBD2 (6 bases). This TCR came from a male donor with ankylosing spondylitis or in good health (not recorded which). CDR3 amino acids: CASSAGRRETQYF. CDR3 sequence (DNA): TGCGCCAGCAGCGCGGGACGTAGGGAGACCCAGTACTTC.